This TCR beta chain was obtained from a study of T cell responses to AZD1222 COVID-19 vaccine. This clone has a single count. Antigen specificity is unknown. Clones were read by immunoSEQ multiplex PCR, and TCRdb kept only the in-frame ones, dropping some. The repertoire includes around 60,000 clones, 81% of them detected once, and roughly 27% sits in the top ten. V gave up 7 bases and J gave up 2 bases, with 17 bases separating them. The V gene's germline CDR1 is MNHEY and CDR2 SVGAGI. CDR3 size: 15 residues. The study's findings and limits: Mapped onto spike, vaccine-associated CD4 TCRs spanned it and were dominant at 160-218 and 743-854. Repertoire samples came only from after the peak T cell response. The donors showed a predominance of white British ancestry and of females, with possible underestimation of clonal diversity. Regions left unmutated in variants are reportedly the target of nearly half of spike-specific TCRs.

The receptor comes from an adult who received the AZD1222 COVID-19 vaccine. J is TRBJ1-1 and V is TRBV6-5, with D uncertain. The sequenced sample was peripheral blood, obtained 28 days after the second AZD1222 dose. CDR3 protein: CASKPAGTSNTEAFF. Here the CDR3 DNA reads TGTGCCAGCAAACCGGCAGGAACCTCTAACACTGAAGCTTTCTTT.